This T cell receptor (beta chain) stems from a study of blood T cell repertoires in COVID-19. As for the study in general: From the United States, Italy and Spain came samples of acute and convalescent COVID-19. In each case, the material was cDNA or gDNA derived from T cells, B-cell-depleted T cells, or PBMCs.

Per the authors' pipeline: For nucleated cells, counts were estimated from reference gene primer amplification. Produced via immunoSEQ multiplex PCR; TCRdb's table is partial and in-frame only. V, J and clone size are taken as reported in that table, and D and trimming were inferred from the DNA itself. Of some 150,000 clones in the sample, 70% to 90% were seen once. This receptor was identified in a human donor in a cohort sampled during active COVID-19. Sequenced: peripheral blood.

CDR3: CASSPQEAANTGELFF. CDR3 nucleotides: TGTGCCAGCTCACCCCAAGAAGCGGCGAACACCGGGGAGCTGTTTTTT. The rearrangement uses TRBV18 and TRBJ2-2; D might be TRBD2 (5 bases). Germline V gene sequence: CDR1 KGHSH, CDR2 LQKENI. This CDR3 spans 16 amino acids. Trimming stripped 3 bases from V and 0 bases from J, with 11 bases between.